This T cell receptor beta chain was recovered during a study of blood T cells in healthy people across ages. The wider study: Roughly one uniquely barcoded beta molecule per two T cells was captured.

There are 13 residues in the CDR3. Germline CDR1 SQVTM, CDR2 ANQGSEA. V shed 7 bases and J shed 11 bases, with 23 bases lying between them. Alongside a J-beta primer mix, a sample-barcoded 5' primer served in a second PCR lasting about 7 to 11 cycles. Each CDR3 protein is one row after TCRdb ran MiXCR on the 5' RACE reads. The data contain over 600,000 distinct CDR3 sequences, about 47% of them singletons. The sequence was obtained from an elderly man in good health. The chain joins TRBV29-1 to TRBJ2-5; no definite D call. The specimen was blood. The CDR3 loop is CSALVVKLNEQYF. The CDR3 coding sequence is TGCAGCGCCCTGGTGGTTAAACTCAATGAGCAGTACTTC.